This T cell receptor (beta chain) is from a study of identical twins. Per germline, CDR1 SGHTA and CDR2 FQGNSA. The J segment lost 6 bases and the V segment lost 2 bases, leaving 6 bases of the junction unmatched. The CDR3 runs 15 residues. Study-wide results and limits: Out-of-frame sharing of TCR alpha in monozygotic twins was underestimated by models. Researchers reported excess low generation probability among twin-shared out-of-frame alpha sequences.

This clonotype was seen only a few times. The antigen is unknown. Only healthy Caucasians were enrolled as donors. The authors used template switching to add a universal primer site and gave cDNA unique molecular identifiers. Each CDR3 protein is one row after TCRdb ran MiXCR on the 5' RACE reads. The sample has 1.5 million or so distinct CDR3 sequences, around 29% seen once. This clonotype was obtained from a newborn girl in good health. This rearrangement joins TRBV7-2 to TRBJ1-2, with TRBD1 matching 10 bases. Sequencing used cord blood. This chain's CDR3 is CASSLPTGTGDGYTF. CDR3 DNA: TGTGCCAGCAGCTTACCTACCGGGACAGGGGATGGCTACACCTTC.